The source of this TCR beta chain is a study of OX40 agonist ivuxolimab in advanced cancers. Study-level information: Under the entry rules, prior anti-PD-1, anti-PD-L1 or anti-CTLA-4 therapy was allowed, and about 40% had some. Of the patients, three showed partial responses, one with hepatocellular carcinoma and two with cutaneous melanoma.

With 2 bases clipped from V and 4 bases from J, the junction kept 7 bases outside the gene matches. The CDR3 spans 15 residues. Germline V CDR1 and CDR2: SNHLY, FYNNEI. Notes on this clone: The antigen is unknown.

Study results and caveats: Relative to CD4+, CD8+ T cells held more expanded clones on average. Low levels of normalized T-cell clonal expansion also appeared in some nonresponders.

Clones were read by immunoSEQ multiplex PCR, and TCRdb kept only the in-frame ones, dropping some. The repertoire holds around 14,000 clones, with approximately 93% as singletons. Specimen: CD4+ or CD8+ T cells sorted from blood, collected in a trial of the OX40 agonist ivuxolimab. The chain recombines TRBV2 with TRBJ2-7; 8 nucleotides line up with TRBD1. The TCR sequence derives from an adult with an advanced solid tumor such as melanoma, head and neck, liver or kidney cancer. CDR3 sequence: CASSEIPGGNYEQYF. DNA of the CDR3: TGTGCCAGCAGTGAAATCCCAGGGGGCAATTACGAGCAGTACTTC.